This T cell receptor (beta chain) was sequenced in a study of blood T cell repertoires in COVID-19. For the study at large: Sites in the United States, Italy and Spain provided acute and convalescent COVID-19 samples. PBMCs, B-cell-depleted T cells, or T cells were the source of the cDNA or gDNA that made up the material.

Methods used by the authors: Reference gene primers were amplified, and this amplification served to estimate nucleated cell counts. Clones were sequenced by immunoSEQ multiplex PCR, and TCRdb holds only the in-frame ones, with some missing. The V and J calls and clone size are taken from that table; D and trimming were inferred from the DNA. Of about 170,000 clones listed, around 83% are singletons. The receptor was derived from a woman in her 70s who had recovered from COVID-19. The sequenced sample consisted of peripheral blood.

The CDR3 here is CAISDPQGNNQPQHF. The DNA for the CDR3 is TGTGCCATCAGTGACCCCCAGGGTAACAATCAGCCCCAGCATTTT. V usage is TRBV10-3 and J usage is TRBJ1-5, with a tentative D call TRBD1 (5 bases). The V end lost 3 bases, the J end lost 3 bases, and 12 bases lay between the germline ends. The V gene's germline CDR1 is ENHRY and CDR2 SYGVKD. The CDR3 spans 15 residues.